Listed below are T cell receptor beta chains from one sample, sequenced in a study of T cell changes during pregnancy in multiple sclerosis. Assay: immunoSEQ multiplex PCR; the TCRdb copy retains only in-frame clones and omits some. The table has about 59,000 clones, about 92% seen once. Sequencing used peripheral blood, obtained in the second trimester of pregnancy. The receptors shown here come from a female donor in good health, enrolled as a control in a pregnancy study. The CDR3 runs from the conserved cysteine through the conserved F or W. The D gene is left open where the match is weak. Clone size is given for some rows only: seen once, a few or many times, or a class if the clone is expanded.

v_call	d_call	j_call	cdr3_length	clone_size	cdr3_nt	cdr3_aa
TRBV11-2	TRBD2	TRBJ2-1	16	NA	TGTGCCAGCAGCCAGGGCGCGGGACTAGCGGCTACAGAGCAGTTCTTC	CASSQGAGLAATEQFF
TRBV30	TRBD2	TRBJ2-7	16	NA	TGTGCCTGGAGCCGCACCCAGACTAGCGGATACTACGAGCAGTACTTC	CAWSRTQTSGYYEQYF
TRBV5-1	NA	TRBJ1-3	15	NA	TGCGCCAGCAGCCCAGGGGACCTCTCTGGAAACACCATATATTTT	CASSPGDLSGNTIYF
TRBV7-2	TRBD2	TRBJ2-6	16	NA	TGTGCCAGCAGCCTTAGCGGGAGGGTTGGGGCCAACGTCCTGACTTTC	CASSLSGRVGANVLTF
TRBV25-1	NA	TRBJ1-2	13	NA	TGTGCCAGCAGGGACGGGACAACCTATGGCTACACCTTC	CASRDGTTYGYTF
TRBV27	TRBD2	TRBJ2-1	14	once	TGTGCCAGCAGTTTCGAGCGGGGGAGAAATGAGCAGTTCTTC	CASSFERGRNEQFF
TRBV10-1	TRBD1	TRBJ1-1	16	NA	TGCGCCAGCGTGTATCCTCGGACAGGTGGGAGCACTGAAGCTTTCTTT	CASVYPRTGGSTEAFF
TRBV4-2	NA	TRBJ1-2	14	NA	TGTGCCAGCAGCGAATACAGGGATCTTTATGGCTACACCTTC	CASSEYRDLYGYTF
TRBV18	NA	TRBJ1-2	11	NA	TGTGCCAGCTCACCCCTTTATGGCTACACCTTC	CASSPLYGYTF
TRBV2	TRBD2	TRBJ2-3	16	NA	TGTGCCAGCGGGGACCCAATGACTAGCGTCGCAGATACGCAGTATTTT	CASGDPMTSVADTQYF
TRBV28	TRBD2	TRBJ2-4	18	NA	TGTGCCAGCAGTTTATACCCCCCAGGGACTAGCGGGGGAAACATTCAGTACTTC	CASSLYPPGTSGGNIQYF
TRBV19	NA	TRBJ2-1	16	NA	TGTGCCAGTAGCCCTCGTGGGGCGGTCTCCTACAATGAGCAGTTCTTC	CASSPRGAVSYNEQFF
TRBV7-3	NA	TRBJ2-1	13	NA	TGTGCCAGCAGCGCGGGATTAGGCAATGAGCAGTTCTTC	CASSAGLGNEQFF
TRBV6-4	TRBD2	TRBJ2-1	15	NA	TGTGCCAGCAGTGACGGGACTAGCGAGACGAATGAGCAGTTCTTC	CASSDGTSETNEQFF
TRBV28	NA	TRBJ2-3	16	NA	TGTGCCAGCAGTTTCCTCGGATTAGCGGGCACAGATACGCAGTATTTT	CASSFLGLAGTDTQYF
TRBV9	TRBD1	TRBJ1-6	16	NA	TGTGCCAGCAGTGACAGGGGCCTGTTTTATAATTCACCCCTCCACTTT	CASSDRGLFYNSPLHF
TRBV28	TRBD2	TRBJ2-5	20	NA	TGTGCCAGCAGTTCTGGGGCCGGGAGGGCCGTATTCGGGTCTCAAGAGACCCAGTACTTC	CASSSGAGRAVFGSQETQYF
TRBV9	TRBD2	TRBJ2-2	17	NA	TGTGCCAGCAGCGTACCTCCTGCTAGCGGGAAGGCCGGGGAGCTGTTTTTT	CASSVPPASGKAGELFF